A single sample is the source of the 2 T cell receptor beta chains below, sequenced in a study of cytomegalovirus exposure and HLA in healthy donors. Vbeta (60) and Jbeta (13) primers were used in the PCR. TCRdb's table, derived via immunoSEQ multiplex PCR, lists solely in-frame clones and lacks some. The sample totals around 190,000 clones. The sample was PBMCs. These receptors were collected from a woman aged 25-40 years in good health and CMV-seropositive.

The rearrangement joins TRBV19 to TRBJ1-5; D gene ambiguous. Germline values: CDR1 LNHDA, CDR2 SQIVND (reference sequence). This CDR3 has 13 residues. The CDR3 protein is CAAGREINQPQHF. In DNA, the CDR3 is TGTGCTGCGGGTCGGGAAATTAATCAGCCCCAGCATTTT.

The J gene is TRBJ1-5, the V gene TRBV7-2; D possibly corresponds to TRBD1 (6 bases). The V end was cut by 4 bases, the J end by 0 bases, with 10 bases between. CDR3 length equals 15 residues. CDR1 and CDR2 (germline): SGHTA, FQGNSA. The CDR3 DNA reads TGTGCCAGCAGCTCCGGACAGTATAGCAATCAGCCCCAGCATTTT. Residues: CASSSGQYSNQPQHF.